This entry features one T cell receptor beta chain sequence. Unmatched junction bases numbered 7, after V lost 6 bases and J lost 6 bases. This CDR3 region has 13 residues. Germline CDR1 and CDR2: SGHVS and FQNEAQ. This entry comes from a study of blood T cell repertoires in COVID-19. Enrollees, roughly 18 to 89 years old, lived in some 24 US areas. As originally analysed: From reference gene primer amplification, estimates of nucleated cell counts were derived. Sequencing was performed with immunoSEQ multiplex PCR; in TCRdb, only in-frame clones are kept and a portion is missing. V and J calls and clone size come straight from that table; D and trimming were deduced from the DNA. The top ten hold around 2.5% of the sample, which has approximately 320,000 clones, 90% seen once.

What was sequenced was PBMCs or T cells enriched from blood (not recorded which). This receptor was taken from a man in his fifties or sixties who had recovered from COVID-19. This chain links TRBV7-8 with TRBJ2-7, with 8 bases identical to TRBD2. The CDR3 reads CASSPGLGGEQYF. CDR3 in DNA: TGTGCCAGCAGTCCGGGACTAGGTGGCGAGCAGTACTTC.